The source of this T cell receptor beta chain is a study of blood T cells in healthy people across ages. The CDR3 extends over 16 amino acids. The V end was cut by 4 bases, the J end by 0 bases, with 15 bases between. CDR1 is LGHDT, CDR2 YNNKEL, per germline (reference sequence). A second 7 to 11 cycle PCR used barcoded and J-beta primers. Researchers report that each sample yielded at least 3 million CDR3-containing paired-end reads. TCRdb re-called the 5' RACE reads through MiXCR, storing one row per CDR3 protein. The table lists about 640,000 distinct CDR3 sequences, roughly 58% of them singletons, with over 30% in the top ten.

The receptor comes from a man aged 60 to 69 in good health. Specimen: blood. The chain has TRBV3-1 and TRBJ1-2; TRBD1 might be the D (6 bases). The CDR3 loop reads CASSRMGRGANYGYTF. The CDR3 DNA reads TGTGCCAGCAGCCGGATGGGCAGGGGAGCTAACTATGGCTACACCTTC.